This T cell receptor beta chain was recorded in a study of blood T cell repertoires in COVID-19. Across the whole study: Donors in the United States, Italy and Spain gave samples during acute or convalescent COVID-19. The analysed material was cDNA or gDNA that came from T cells, B-cell-depleted T cells, or PBMCs.

This clone occurred a few times. In the study's own analysis: Estimation of nucleated cell counts relied on the amplification of reference gene primers. Assay: immunoSEQ multiplex PCR; the TCRdb copy retains only in-frame clones and omits some. V, J and clone size are those of that table, while D and trimming were read from the DNA. The sample carries about 50,000 clones, under 90% recorded once. There are 14 residues in the CDR3. Trimming cost V 2 bases and J 4 bases; bases outside gene matches: 2. Germline loops: CDR1 ENHRY, CDR2 SYGVKD. The sample consisted of peripheral blood. The receptor was derived from a man between 60 and 75 years old with acute or convalescent COVID-19. The V gene is TRBV10-3, the J gene TRBJ1-2; TRBD1 matches 9 bases. The CDR3 nucleotides read TGTGCCATCAGTGAGATGACAGGGGGCTATGGCTACACCTTC. As protein: CAISEMTGGYGYTF.